Listed here are 29 T cell receptor beta chains from one sample, sequenced in a study of beta chain features in type 1 diabetes. Reverse transcription of all isolated RNA meant that expressed TCRB transcripts were sequenced. Sequenced by immunoSEQ multiplex PCR; TCRdb stores in-frame clones only, minus some. The repertoire consists of roughly 330,000 clones, with around 10% occurring once and the leading ten covering about 0.015%. The sequencing input was naive CD4+ T cells from blood. The origin of the receptors is a woman under 40 in good health.

This clone has only a few counts. This chain connects TRBV30 to TRBJ1-1, with unresolved D. Germline V gene data show CDR1 as GTSNPN and CDR2 as SVGIG (reference sequence). The V gene lost 2 bases and the J gene lost 4 bases, with 11 bases spanning the gap. CDR3 length: 13 amino acids. The CDR3 here is CAWSRESGTEAFF. CDR3 nucleotides: TGTGCCTGGAGTCGAGAATCGGGCACTGAAGCTTTCTTT.

This clone occurred a few times. This rearrangement joins TRBV7-8 to TRBJ2-5, with 9 positions matching TRBD2. The germline V gene has CDR1 SGHVS and CDR2 FQNEAQ. The CDR3 covers 17 residues. J gave up 5 bases and V 2 bases, and 12 bases lay outside the gene matches. The DNA for the CDR3 is TGTGCCAGCAGCTTACCAATAGCGGGAGTGGGGAGGGAGACCCAGTACTTC. This encodes CASSLPIAGVGRETQYF.

V gene TRBV7-2 combines with J gene TRBJ2-7, with a possible D match to TRBD2 (6 bases). Trimming took off 1 base at V and 7 bases at J, with 17 bases between the two ends. CDR1 and CDR2 from the germline V gene are SGHTA and FQGNSA. CDR3 size: 15 residues. The CDR3 protein is CASSLDAAGLGEQYF. The CDR3 DNA follows: TGTGCCAGCAGCTTAGATGCAGCGGGTCTGGGGGAGCAGTACTTC.

This clone was counted between two and nine times. The V call is TRBV19, the J call TRBJ1-1, with D possibly matching TRBD1 (5 bases). Looked up from germline, CDR1 is LNHDA and CDR2 is SQIVND (reference sequence). The V end was cut by 5 bases, the J end by 3 bases, with 22 bases between. CDR3 size: 17 residues. Here the CDR3 reads CASSRGPTKGSYTEAFF. In DNA form, the CDR3 reads TGTGCCAGTAGTCGCGGTCCAACTAAGGGGTCTTACACTGAAGCTTTCTTT.

This chain links TRBV7-9 with TRBJ1-1; D is perhaps TRBD1 (6 bases). The CDR3 has 17 amino acids. The germline V and J ends were trimmed by 10 bases and 0 bases, with 24 bases remaining between them. Germline V gives CDR1 SEHNR, CDR2 FQNEAQ (reference sequence). The CDR3 region has the DNA TGTGCCACCATCCAGGCGGGGGCCCGGCGGATGAACACTGAAGCTTTCTTT. It is translated as CATIQAGARRMNTEAFF.

This chain joins TRBV30 and TRBJ1-5; 10 nucleotides align to TRBD1. Per germline, CDR1 GTSNPN and CDR2 SVGIG (reference sequence). Trimming took 2 bases from V and 2 from J; bases not matched to a gene: 12. This CDR3 comprises 18 residues. The DNA of the CDR3 is TGTGCCTGGAGTACAAGGACAGGGGGGCGGGTTGGCAATCAGCCCCAGCATTTT. As protein: CAWSTRTGGRVGNQPQHF.

The sample holds a few counts of this clone. The chain uses TRBV18 and TRBJ2-7; D is possibly TRBD2 (6 bases). V lost 6 bases to trimming and J lost 3 bases, with 12 bases between them. Germline-derived CDR1 and CDR2 are KGHSH and LQKENI. The CDR3 is made up of 13 amino acids. In DNA, the CDR3 is TGTGCCAGCTCGGGCGGGGCGAACTACGAGCAGTACTTC. As protein: CASSGGANYEQYF.

This clone was observed a handful of times. The genes are TRBV11-2 and TRBJ2-6, with D possibly TRBD2 on 5 matching bases. This CDR3 spans 15 amino acids. The germline V and J ends were trimmed by 3 bases and 0 bases, with 6 bases remaining between them. Germline CDR1 SGHAT, CDR2 FQNNGV. CDR3 amino acids: CASSLAGSGANVLTF. The DNA for the CDR3 is TGTGCCAGCAGCTTGGCGGGCTCTGGGGCCAACGTCCTGACTTTC.

This clone was detected only a few times. The chain combines TRBV4-3 with TRBJ2-1; D perhaps matches TRBD1 (5 bases). The germline V gene encodes CDR1 LGHNA and CDR2 YSLEER. The CDR3 has 15 amino acids. The germline V and J ends were trimmed by 8 bases and 0 bases, with 14 bases remaining between them. CDR3: CASAIRASSYNEQFF. CDR3 in DNA: TGCGCCAGCGCTATCAGGGCGAGCTCCTACAATGAGCAGTTCTTC.

This chain links TRBV5-1 with TRBJ1-2, with 8 bases aligning to TRBD1. The junction had 5 bases not matched to a gene; V was cut back by 3 bases and J by 4 bases. The CDR3 is 14 amino acids. Germline V gives CDR1 SGHRS, CDR2 YFSETQ. CDR3 amino acids: CASSSQQGGYGYTF. CDR3 nucleotides: TGCGCCAGCAGCTCGCAACAGGGGGGCTATGGCTACACCTTC.

The V and J genes are TRBV9 and TRBJ1-3; 7 bases are a match to TRBD1. CDR3 length equals 15 residues. Looked up from germline, CDR1 is SGDLS and CDR2 is YYNGEE. With V trimmed by 4 bases and J by 3 bases, 7 bases remained unmatched. CDR3 protein: CASSWDSLSGNTIYF. In nucleotides, the CDR3 is TGTGCCAGCAGCTGGGACAGTCTGAGTGGAAACACCATATATTTT.

This clone was seen a handful of times. This chain links TRBV5-1 with TRBJ2-1; 9 bases fit TRBD2. The CDR3 runs 16 residues. Trimming took 0 bases from V and 3 from J; bases not matched to a gene: 4. Per germline, CDR1 SGHRS and CDR2 YFSETQ. CDR3 protein: CASSLGASGNYNEQFF. The CDR3 DNA follows: TGCGCCAGCAGCTTGGGGGCTAGCGGGAACTACAATGAGCAGTTCTTC.

The chain carries TRBV28 and TRBJ2-3; possibly TRBD1 for D (6 bases). This CDR3 region has 14 residues. Per the germline V gene, CDR1 is MDHEN and CDR2 is SYDVKM. The ends were cut back, 6 bases at V and 0 bases at J, with 10 bases in the middle. CDR3 DNA: TGTGCCAGCAGATCACAGGGCAGCACAGATACGCAGTATTTT. This encodes CASRSQGSTDTQYF.

V gene TRBV7-2 combines with J gene TRBJ1-5; D call uncertain. From germline, CDR1 is SGHTA and CDR2 FQGNSA. Trimming removed 5 bases from V and 1 base from J, with 15 bases in between. The CDR3 totals 16 residues. CDR3 protein: CASSPSRPQSNQPQHF. The CDR3 DNA follows: TGTGCCAGCAGCCCCTCCAGGCCGCAAAGCAATCAGCCCCAGCATTTT.

This clone was counted a few times. The V call is TRBV5-1, the J call TRBJ1-1; 7 nucleotides line up with TRBD1. V lost 5 bases and J lost 4; bases outside the gene matches: 8. The CDR3 has 14 residues. Germline lookup yields CDR1 SGHRS and CDR2 YFSETQ. In DNA, the CDR3 is TGCGCCAGCAGAGGAATCCAGGGGGTCACTGAAGCTTTCTTT. This sequence encodes CASRGIQGVTEAFF.

This sequence joins TRBV28 and TRBJ1-2, with 8 bases identical to TRBD1. J was trimmed by 1 base and V by 8 bases; bases with no gene match: 15. The V gene's germline CDR1 is MDHEN and CDR2 SYDVKM. The CDR3 is made up of 17 amino acids. The CDR3 loop is CASGLDRERPNNYGYTF. The CDR3 coding sequence is TGTGCCAGCGGCTTGGACAGGGAGAGGCCAAATAACTATGGCTACACCTTC.

The chain is built from TRBV4-3 and TRBJ2-2, with a weak D call TRBD2 (6 bases). Germline CDR1 reads LGHNA; CDR2 reads YSLEER. The CDR3 loop spans 14 amino acids. Between the trimmed V and J ends, which lost 0 bases and 5 bases, there was a span of 7 bases. The CDR3 is CASSQDAGTGELFF. Written as DNA, the CDR3 is TGCGCCAGCAGCCAAGACGCGGGGACCGGGGAGCTGTTTTTT.

This clone has just a few counts. The chain uses TRBV28 and TRBJ2-7, with TRBD1 matching 7 bases. The trim removed 6 bases at V and 2 bases at J, leaving 10 bases unmatched. Germline CDR1 reads MDHEN; CDR2 reads SYDVKM. The CDR3 contains 15 residues. The CDR3 DNA reads as TGTGCCAGCAGCCGTAGGACAGGTCGAGCCTACGAGCAGTACTTC. Translated, it gives CASSRRTGRAYEQYF.

This clone was counted between two and nine times. The V call is TRBV7-2, the J call TRBJ2-2; the D gene is possibly TRBD1 (6 bases). The germline CDR1 and CDR2 sequences are SGHTA and FQGNSA. This CDR3 region has 15 residues. The V end lost 2 bases, the J end lost 3 bases, and 10 bases lay between the germline ends. CDR3 bases: TGTGCCAGCAGCTTACAACACAGGGACACCGGGGAGCTGTTTTTT. Amino acids: CASSLQHRDTGELFF.

The chain joins TRBV19 to TRBJ2-2; D remains ambiguous. Germline loops: CDR1 LNHDA, CDR2 SQIVND (reference sequence). V lost 6 bases to trimming and J lost 3 bases, with 14 bases between them. The CDR3 loop spans 15 amino acids. CDR3 residues: CASRTGGLHTGELFF. In nucleotides, the CDR3 is TGTGCCAGTAGGACCGGTGGGCTCCACACCGGGGAGCTGTTTTTT.

This clone was counted between two and nine times. The chain joins TRBV27 to TRBJ1-2; D ambiguous. Germline CDR1 reads MNHEY; CDR2 reads SMNVEV (reference sequence). The length of the CDR3 is 15 residues. V was clipped by 0 bases and J by 2 bases, with 10 bases between them. CDR3 region: CASSLSRNLNYGYTF. In DNA form, the CDR3 reads TGTGCCAGCAGTTTATCGAGGAACCTCAACTATGGCTACACCTTC.

The chain links TRBV7-9 to TRBJ2-3, with 9 bases identical to TRBD2. The CDR3 sequence is 16 residues long. Germline V gene sequence: CDR1 SEHNR, CDR2 FQNEAQ (reference sequence). Losses at the gene ends were 6 bases for V and 5 bases for J; bases not matched to a gene: 12. CDR3 sequence (DNA): TGTGCCAGCAGAGCCGGGGTAGCGGGAGCGTTAGATACGCAGTATTTT. Translation gives CASRAGVAGALDTQYF. Looking up the rest from reference TRBV7-9 and TRBJ2-3 gives the full variable domain: DTGVSQNPRHKITKRGQNVTFRCDPISEHNRLYWYRQTLGQGPEFLTYFQNEAQLEKSRLLSDRFSAERPKGSFSTLEIQRTEQGDSAMYLCASRAGVAGALDTQYFGPGTRLTVL.

This rearrangement joins TRBV4-3 to TRBJ1-3, with D possibly being TRBD1 (5 bases). Germline V gene data show CDR1 as LGHNA and CDR2 as YSLEER. The CDR3 runs to 17 residues. V was trimmed by 4 bases and J by 0 bases, leaving 16 bases between them. The CDR3 DNA is TGCGCCAGCAGCCGGGACTTCTCCCGAGCCTCTGGAAACACCATATATTTT. Translation gives CASSRDFSRASGNTIYF.

The J gene is TRBJ2-1, the V gene TRBV7-3, with unresolved D. Trimming removed 2 bases at V and 2 bases at J, with 10 bases between. The germline gives CDR1 SGHTA, CDR2 FQGTGA. This CDR3 has 15 residues. CDR3 nucleotide sequence: TGTGCCAGCAGCTTACGAGTCTCCCCCTACAATGAGCAGTTCTTC. This translates into CASSLRVSPYNEQFF.

This chain joins TRBV6-6 and TRBJ2-6; D is ambiguous. The CDR3 is made up of 16 amino acids. Germline-derived CDR1 and CDR2 are MNHNY and SVGAGI (reference sequence). The CDR3 reads CATGMGQLSGANVLTF. The CDR3 DNA follows: TGTGCGACCGGTATGGGCCAGCTCTCTGGGGCCAACGTCCTGACTTTC.

This clone was observed a handful of times. The chain links TRBV29-1 to TRBJ2-3; 10 bases fit TRBD1. Per germline, CDR1 SQVTM and CDR2 ANQGSEA. The CDR3 is 14 residues long. V shed 7 bases and J 5 bases; nucleotides not matched to a gene: 9. The CDR3 is CSGRTGGYVDTQYF. Written as DNA, the CDR3 is TGCAGCGGCCGGACAGGGGGATATGTAGATACGCAGTATTTT.

There are a few counts of this clone. This chain links TRBV9 with TRBJ2-3; 9 nucleotides align to TRBD2. CDR3 length: 16 residues. In germline, CDR1 is SGDLS, CDR2 YYNGEE. Trimming removed 1 base from V and 3 bases from J; junction bases left unmatched: 6. In DNA, the CDR3 is TGTGCCAGCAGCGTAAGAGGCGGGAGGGGGACAGATACGCAGTATTTT. Protein: CASSVRGGRGTDTQYF.

This clone was counted between two and nine times. The chain links TRBV7-2 to TRBJ1-2; 7 positions match TRBD1. In germline, CDR1 is SGHTA, CDR2 FQGNSA. V was pared by 4 bases and J by 4 bases, with 12 bases of the junction left unmatched. The CDR3 extends over 16 amino acids. CDR3 coding DNA: TGTGCCAGCAGCTCGGCCGAGATCCGGGACAGCTATGGCTACACCTTC. Translated, it gives CASSSAEIRDSYGYTF.

The gene calls are TRBV5-1 and TRBJ2-3, with 7 positions matching TRBD1. Germline V CDR1 and CDR2: SGHRS, YFSETQ. The junction had 8 bases not matched to a gene; V was cut back by 0 bases and J by 4 bases. The CDR3 sequence is 16 residues long. The CDR3, as DNA: TGCGCCAGCAGCTTGGTCGTGGACAGGACTCCAGATACGCAGTATTTT. Amino acid sequence: CASSLVVDRTPDTQYF.